This record concerns one TCR beta chain sequence. Its antigen is currently unknown. V lost 0 bases, J lost 6 bases, and 14 bases lay in between. The V gene's germline CDR1 is DFQATT and CDR2 SNEGSKA (reference sequence). The CDR3 consists of 14 residues. The TCR beta CDR3 regions underwent amplification using RNA transcripts as the source. HTBI primers were the set used in a first-round RT-PCR of the TCR CDR3. One entry per CDR3 protein results from TCRdb running MiXCR on the multiplex PCR reads. The sample lists about 770,000 distinct CDR3 sequences, approximately 18% occurring once. The source of the sample is a study of T cells in Graves' hyperthyroidism and ophthalmopathy. Study conclusions and caveats: Ophthalmopathy could be told apart from stable hyperthyroidism with a 13 V-J model.

Diagnostic decisions used clinical symptoms, serum thyroxine and TRAb, thyroid ultrasound and orbital computed tomography. This blood was taken when hyperthyroidism was first diagnosed, before any ophthalmopathy symptoms existed. Specimen: blood. The TCR was taken from a woman in her forties or fifties with Graves' hyperthyroidism that later progressed to Graves' ophthalmopathy. V and J are TRBV20-1 and TRBJ1-1; D is undetermined. The CDR3 spells CSAREFRWGAEAFF. In DNA, the CDR3 is TGCAGTGCTAGAGAGTTCAGGTGGGGAGCTGAAGCTTTCTTT.